The T cell receptor (beta chain) described here comes from a study of blood T cell repertoires in COVID-19. From germline, CDR1 is MDHEN and CDR2 SYDVKM. V lost 6 bases to trimming and J lost 3 bases, with 14 bases between them. This CDR3 region has 15 residues. This clone was seen a few times. Sequencing used immunoSEQ multiplex PCR; TCRdb keeps in-frame clones, though not all of them. The profile shows under 250,000 clones, 65% to 90% of them singletons. The sequenced material came from peripheral blood. The chain recombines TRBV28 with TRBJ1-4, with D uncertain. This clonotype was sampled from a woman aged 70-85 years with acute or convalescent COVID-19. CDR3 residues: CASRPGLGANEKLFF. Written as DNA, the CDR3 is TGTGCCAGCAGGCCGGGGTTGGGAGCTAATGAAAAACTGTTTTTT.